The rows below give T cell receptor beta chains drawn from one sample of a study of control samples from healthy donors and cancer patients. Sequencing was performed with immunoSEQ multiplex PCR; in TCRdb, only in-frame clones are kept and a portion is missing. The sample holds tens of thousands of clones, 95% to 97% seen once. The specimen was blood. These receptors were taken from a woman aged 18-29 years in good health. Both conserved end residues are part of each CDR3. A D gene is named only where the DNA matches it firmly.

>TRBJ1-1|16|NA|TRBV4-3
TGCGCCAGCAGCCAAGAGGGGCCAGGAACGGACACTGAAGCTTTCTTT
CASSQEGPGTDTEAFF
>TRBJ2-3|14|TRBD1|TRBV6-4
TGTGCCAGCAGTCGACAGGGGGGCACAGATACGCAGTATTTT
CASSRQGGTDTQYF
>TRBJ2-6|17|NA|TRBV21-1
TGTGCCAGCAGCAAATGGCGCGGAATCTCTGGGGCCAACGTCCTGACTTTC
CASSKWRGISGANVLTF
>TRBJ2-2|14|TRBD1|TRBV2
TGTGCCAGCTCTTTCCAGGGGGCGGCCGGGGAGCTGTTTTTT
CASSFQGAAGELFF
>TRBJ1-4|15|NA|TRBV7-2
TGTGCCAGCAGCTTAGGAGACCGGGGGCTCGAAAAACTGTTTTTT
CASSLGDRGLEKLFF
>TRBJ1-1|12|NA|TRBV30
TGTGCCTGGAGTCGGACCCACACTGAAGCTTTCTTT
CAWSRTHTEAFF
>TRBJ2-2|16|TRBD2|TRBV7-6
TGTGCCAGCAGCTCCCTAGCGGGGGCTACCACCGGGGAGCTGTTTTTT
CASSSLAGATTGELFF
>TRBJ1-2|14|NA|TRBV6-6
TGTGCCAGCGGGGACGGACTGATTAACTATGGCTACACCTTC
CASGDGLINYGYTF
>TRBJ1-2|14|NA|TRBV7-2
TGTGCCAGCAGCCCCGCCCTAGGGGCCTATGGCTACACCTTC
CASSPALGAYGYTF
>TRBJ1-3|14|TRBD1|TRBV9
TGTGCCAGCAGTGGGGGACAGAGAAGGAACACCATATATTTT
CASSGGQRRNTIYF
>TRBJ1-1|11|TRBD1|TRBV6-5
TGTGCCAGCAGTTTCAGGGGGCATGCTTTCTTT
CASSFRGHAFF
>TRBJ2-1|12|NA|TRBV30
TGTGCCTGGAGTGTATCCTACAATGAGCAGTTCTTC
CAWSVSYNEQFF
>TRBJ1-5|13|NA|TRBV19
TGTGCCGCCGATCGGGCAGGTAATCAGCCCCAGCATTTT
CAADRAGNQPQHF
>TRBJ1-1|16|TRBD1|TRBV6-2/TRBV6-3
TGTGCCAGCAGTCGGCGTAGGACAGGGGTGGATACTGAAGCTTTCTTT
CASSRRRTGVDTEAFF
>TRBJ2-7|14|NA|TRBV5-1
TGCGCCAGCAGCCCCGGGACCAATAAGAGGGAGCAGTACTTC
CASSPGTNKREQYF
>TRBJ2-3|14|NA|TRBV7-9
TGTGCCAGCAGCGGTGAGCGTTACGGGGGTACGCAGTATTTT
CASSGERYGGTQYF
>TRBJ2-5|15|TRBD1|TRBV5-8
TGTGCCAGCAGCAGGGACAGGGGGGGGCGGGAGACCCAGTACTTC
CASSRDRGGRETQYF
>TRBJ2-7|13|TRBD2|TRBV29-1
TGCAGCGTTGTCCGGGACTACGACTACGAGCAGTACTTC
CSVVRDYDYEQYF
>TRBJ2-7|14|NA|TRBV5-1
TGCGCCAGCAGCTTGCAAGGGGCAGGTTCCGAGCAGTACTTC
CASSLQGAGSEQYF
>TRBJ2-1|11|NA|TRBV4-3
TGCGCCAGCAGCCAAGGTCAAGAGCAGTTCTTC
CASSQGQEQFF
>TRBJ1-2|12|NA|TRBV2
TGTGCCAGCTCAGGGAACCGCTATGGCTACACCTTC
CASSGNRYGYTF
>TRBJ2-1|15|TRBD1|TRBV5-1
TGCGCCAGCAGCTTGGGGGACAGGGGCTACAATGAGCAGTTCTTC
CASSLGDRGYNEQFF
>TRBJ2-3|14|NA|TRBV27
TGTGCCAGCAGTCAGTATCTTCGCTCAGATACGCAGTATTTT
CASSQYLRSDTQYF
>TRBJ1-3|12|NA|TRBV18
TGTGCCAGCTCACCACAAGGAAACACCATATATTTT
CASSPQGNTIYF
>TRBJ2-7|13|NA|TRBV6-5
TGTGCCAGTACAAGACTCAATACCTACGAGCAGTACTTC
CASTRLNTYEQYF
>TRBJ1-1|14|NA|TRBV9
TGTGCCAGCAGCGTAGTAGCCGGAAACACTGAAGCTTTCTTT
CASSVVAGNTEAFF
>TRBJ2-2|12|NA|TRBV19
TGTGCCAGTAGGATCGCGCCCGGGGAGCTGTTTTTT
CASRIAPGELFF
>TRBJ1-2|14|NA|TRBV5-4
TGTGCCAGCAGCAGAGGGGCCGAGAACTATGGCTACACCTTC
CASSRGAENYGYTF
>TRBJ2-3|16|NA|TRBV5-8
TGTGCCAGCAGCTTTGGCTCGGGAGAAAGCACAGATACGCAGTATTTT
CASSFGSGESTDTQYF
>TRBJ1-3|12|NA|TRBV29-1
TGCAGCGTTGAATCGGGAGGAAACACCATATATTTT
CSVESGGNTIYF
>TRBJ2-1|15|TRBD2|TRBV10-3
TGTGCCATCAGCCCAGGACTAGCGAACTACAATGAGCAGTTCTTC
CAISPGLANYNEQFF
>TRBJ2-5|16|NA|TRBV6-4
TGTGCCAGCGGTAATCAAGGGGAGATGCTCCCGGAGACCCAGTACTTC
CASGNQGEMLPETQYF
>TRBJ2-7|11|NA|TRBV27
TGTGCCAGCAGTCTGACCTACGAGCAGTACTTC
CASSLTYEQYF
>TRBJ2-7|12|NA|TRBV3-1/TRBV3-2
TGTGCCAGCAGCCGGGGAGGCGGGAATCCGTACTTC
CASSRGGGNPYF
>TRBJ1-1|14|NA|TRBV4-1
TGCGCCAGCAGGGGACCTCTAAAGGGCACTGAAGCTTTCTTT
CASRGPLKGTEAFF
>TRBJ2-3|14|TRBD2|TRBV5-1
TGCGCCAGCAGGCCTAGCGGGGGCACAGATACGCAGTATTTT
CASRPSGGTDTQYF
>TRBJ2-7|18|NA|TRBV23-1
TGCGCCAGCAGTCAGGGTCCTTCATCAAGAGAATATCGCTACGAGCAGTACTTC
CASSQGPSSREYRYEQYF
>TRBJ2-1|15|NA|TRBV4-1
TGCGCCAGCAGCCAAGAGGGTCTGGGGTCCAATGAGCAGTTCTTC
CASSQEGLGSNEQFF
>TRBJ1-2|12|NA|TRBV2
TGTGCCAGCAGTGGTTCCAGGAATGGCTACACCTTC
CASSGSRNGYTF
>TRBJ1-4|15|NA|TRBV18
TGTGCCAGCTCACCCGTGGCAGGGGCTAGTGAAAAACTGTTTTTT
CASSPVAGASEKLFF
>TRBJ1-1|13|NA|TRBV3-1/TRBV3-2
TGTGCCAGCAGCCCGCGGGAAGCCACTGAAGCTTTCTTT
CASSPREATEAFF
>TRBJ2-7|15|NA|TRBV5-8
TGTGCCAGCAGCCGACAACGGACAGCCTCCTACGAGCAGTACTTC
CASSRQRTASYEQYF
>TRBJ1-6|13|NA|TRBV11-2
TGTGCCAGCAGCTTGACAGTCTTTTCACCCCTCCACTTT
CASSLTVFSPLHF
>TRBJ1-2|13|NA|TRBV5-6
TGTGCCAGCGGGACTACAGGGACCCGAGGCTACACCTTC
CASGTTGTRGYTF
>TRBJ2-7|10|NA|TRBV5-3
TGTGCCAGAAGCTCCTACGAGCAGTACTTC
CARSSYEQYF
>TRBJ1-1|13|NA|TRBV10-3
TGTGCCATCAAGAGGGAAGCATACACTGAAGCTTTCTTT
CAIKREAYTEAFF
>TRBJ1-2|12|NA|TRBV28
TGTGCCAGCAGGGGCGTGAACTATGGCTACACCTTC
CASRGVNYGYTF
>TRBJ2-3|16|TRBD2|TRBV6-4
TGTGCCAGCAGTGACTCGCCAGCGGGGGGGCCAGATACGCAGTATTTT
CASSDSPAGGPDTQYF
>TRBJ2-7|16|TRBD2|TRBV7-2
TGTGCCAGCAGCTTACCAAGAGCGGGGGACTCCTACGAGCAGTACTTC
CASSLPRAGDSYEQYF
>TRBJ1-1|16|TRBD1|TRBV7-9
TGTGCCAGCTTTAGGGGGCAAGGGGGTATGAACACTGAAGCTTTCTTT
CASFRGQGGMNTEAFF
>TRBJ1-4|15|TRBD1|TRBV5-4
TGTGCCAGCAGCTCAAGGGGGCGCGCGGGTGAAAAACTGTTTTTT
CASSSRGRAGEKLFF
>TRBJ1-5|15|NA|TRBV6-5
TGTGCCAGCAGTTACGCCCAGGGTTCCAATCAGCCCCAGCATTTT
CASSYAQGSNQPQHF
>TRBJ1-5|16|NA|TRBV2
TGTGCCAGCAGGACCCGGGACACTCGGGGCAATCAGCCCCAGCATTTT
CASRTRDTRGNQPQHF